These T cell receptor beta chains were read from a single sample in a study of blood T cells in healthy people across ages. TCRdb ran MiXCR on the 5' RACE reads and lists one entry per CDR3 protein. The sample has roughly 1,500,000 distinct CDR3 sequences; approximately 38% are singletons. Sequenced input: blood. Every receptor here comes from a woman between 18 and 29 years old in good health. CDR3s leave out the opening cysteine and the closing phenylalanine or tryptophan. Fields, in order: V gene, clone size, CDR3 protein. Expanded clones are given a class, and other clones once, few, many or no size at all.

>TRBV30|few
AWRDGGEAF
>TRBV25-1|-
ASSEYFILDRVNTEAF
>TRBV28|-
ASSSGLSNSPLH
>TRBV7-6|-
ASSLATGVNTGELF
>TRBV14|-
ASSQFEGVRVAAPLH
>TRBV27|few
ASKGQYNEQF
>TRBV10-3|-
AISEADRGYEQY
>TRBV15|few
ATSRVGGGSSYEQY
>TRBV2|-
ASITPSDRGYDEQF
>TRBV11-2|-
ASSLDPQGDGQY
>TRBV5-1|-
ASKQGTGANVLT
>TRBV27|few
ASSGRGAHEQY
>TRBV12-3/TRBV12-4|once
AGSPGTSGSRTDTQY
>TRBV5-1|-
ASSLRPSSVYNEQF
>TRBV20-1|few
SASPGGTEYTDTQY
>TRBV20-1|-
SASWWEAYNEQF
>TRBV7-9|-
ASSPGGPAYEQY
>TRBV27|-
ASSSVLLPNEQY
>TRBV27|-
ASRAGSYQETQY
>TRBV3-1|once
ASSQGVGAGYEQY
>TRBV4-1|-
ASSQAPGVGVYEQY
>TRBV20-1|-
SANSGGPDPEAF